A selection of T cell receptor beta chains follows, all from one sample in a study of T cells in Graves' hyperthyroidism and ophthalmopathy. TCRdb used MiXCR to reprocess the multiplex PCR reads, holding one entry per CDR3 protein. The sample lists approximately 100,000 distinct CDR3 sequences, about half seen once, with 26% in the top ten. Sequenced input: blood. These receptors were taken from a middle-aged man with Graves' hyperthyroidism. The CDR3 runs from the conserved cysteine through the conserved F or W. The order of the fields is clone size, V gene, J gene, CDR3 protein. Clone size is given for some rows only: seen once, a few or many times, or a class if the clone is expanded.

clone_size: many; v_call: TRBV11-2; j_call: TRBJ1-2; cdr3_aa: CASSLRTADPRGYTF
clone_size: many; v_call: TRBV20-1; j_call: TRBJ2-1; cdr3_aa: CSARVLAGWFF
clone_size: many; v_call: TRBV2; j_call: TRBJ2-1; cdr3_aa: CASSELAGVRGGYEQFF
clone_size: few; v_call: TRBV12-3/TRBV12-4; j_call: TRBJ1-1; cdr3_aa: CASRTGQAPREGAFF
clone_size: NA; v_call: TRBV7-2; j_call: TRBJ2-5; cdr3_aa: CASSRVSGSQETLYF
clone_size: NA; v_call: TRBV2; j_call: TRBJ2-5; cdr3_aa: CASSERLAEETQYF
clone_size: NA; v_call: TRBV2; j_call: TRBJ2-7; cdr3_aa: CASSEDGGGPVGRGRYEQYF
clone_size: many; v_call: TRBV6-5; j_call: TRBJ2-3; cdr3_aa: CASSTGQGEYTDTQYF
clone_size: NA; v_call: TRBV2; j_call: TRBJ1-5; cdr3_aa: CASSDRWQPPQHF
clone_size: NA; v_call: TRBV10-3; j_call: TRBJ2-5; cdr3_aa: CAISESGGRQETQYF
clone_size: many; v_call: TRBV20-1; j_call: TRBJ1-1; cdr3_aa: CSARVTQVGNTEAFF
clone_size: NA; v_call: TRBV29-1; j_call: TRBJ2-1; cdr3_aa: CSGGPLFTSGGPNEQFF
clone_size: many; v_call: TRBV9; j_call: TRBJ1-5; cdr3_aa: CASSPGRGGGQPQHF
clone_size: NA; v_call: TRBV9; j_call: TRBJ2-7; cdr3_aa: CASSVAGTEYEQYF
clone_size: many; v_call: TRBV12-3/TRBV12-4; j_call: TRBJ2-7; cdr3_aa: CASRSTGTSYEQYF
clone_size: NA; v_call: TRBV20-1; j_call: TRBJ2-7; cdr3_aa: CSARDPRLEQYF
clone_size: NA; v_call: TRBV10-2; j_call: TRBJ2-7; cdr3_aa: CASSKTEVSYEQYF
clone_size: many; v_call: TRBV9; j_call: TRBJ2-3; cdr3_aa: CASSVGTSGMNTQYF
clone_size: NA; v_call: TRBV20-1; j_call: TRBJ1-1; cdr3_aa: CSADPGAVSTEAFF
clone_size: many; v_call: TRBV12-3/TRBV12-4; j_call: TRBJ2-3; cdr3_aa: CASSFGGTITDTQYF
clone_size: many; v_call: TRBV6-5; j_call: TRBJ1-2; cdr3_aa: CASSYSTGSGYGYTF
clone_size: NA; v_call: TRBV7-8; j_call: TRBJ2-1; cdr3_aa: CASSLAKREGLLWLFF
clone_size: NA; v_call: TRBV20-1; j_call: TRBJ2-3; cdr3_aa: CSAGSGGGGDTQYF
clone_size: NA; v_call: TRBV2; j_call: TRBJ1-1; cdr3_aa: CASNGQGNTEAFF
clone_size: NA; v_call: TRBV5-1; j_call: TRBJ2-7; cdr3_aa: CASNVLAGGLEQYF
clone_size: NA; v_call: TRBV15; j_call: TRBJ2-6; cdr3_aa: CATSSVVSSGANVLTF
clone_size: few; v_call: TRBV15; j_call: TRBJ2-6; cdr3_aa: CATSSDTRNTGANVLTF
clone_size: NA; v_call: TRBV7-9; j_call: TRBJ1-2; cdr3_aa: CASSQGAERGGYTF
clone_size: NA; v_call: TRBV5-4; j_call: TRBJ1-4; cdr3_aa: CASSWAEKLFF
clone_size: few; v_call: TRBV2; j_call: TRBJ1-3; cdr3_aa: CASSGRGQGGSGNTIYF
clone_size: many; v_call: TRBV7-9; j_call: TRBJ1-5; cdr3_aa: CASRGGSDSNQPQHF
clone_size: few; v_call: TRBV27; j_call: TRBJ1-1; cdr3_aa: CASSLTTGTEAFF
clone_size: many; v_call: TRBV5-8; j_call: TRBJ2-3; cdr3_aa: CASSVAVTSTDTQYF
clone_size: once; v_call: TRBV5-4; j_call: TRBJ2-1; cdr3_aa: CASSATGREQFF
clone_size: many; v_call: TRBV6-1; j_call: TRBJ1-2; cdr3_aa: CASSGRDRGPYGYTF
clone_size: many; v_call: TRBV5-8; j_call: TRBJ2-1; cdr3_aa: CASSLGQGLYNEQFF
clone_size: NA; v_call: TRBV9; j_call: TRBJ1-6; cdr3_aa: CASSGGGDDNSPLHF
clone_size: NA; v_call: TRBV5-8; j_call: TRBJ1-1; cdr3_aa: CASSSLALNTEAFF
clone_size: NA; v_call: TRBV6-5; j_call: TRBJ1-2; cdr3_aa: CASSFDRGPYGYTF
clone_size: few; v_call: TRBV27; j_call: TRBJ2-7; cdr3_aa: CASMVKAGGDFVYF
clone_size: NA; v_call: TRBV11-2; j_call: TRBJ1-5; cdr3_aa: CASSPGGGEGGEQPPQHF
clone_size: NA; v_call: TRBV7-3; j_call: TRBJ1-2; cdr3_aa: CASSAIGGYGYTF
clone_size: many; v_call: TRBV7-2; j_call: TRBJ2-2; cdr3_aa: CASSLTTLGELFF
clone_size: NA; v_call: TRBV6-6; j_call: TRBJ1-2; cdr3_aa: CASRTGTGFDTF
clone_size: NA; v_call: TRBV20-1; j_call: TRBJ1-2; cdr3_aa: CSARGVSGLYGGYTF
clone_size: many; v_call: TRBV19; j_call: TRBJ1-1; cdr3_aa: CASSIGHLGVAFF
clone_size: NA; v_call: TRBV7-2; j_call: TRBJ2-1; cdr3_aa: CASRPLTRLYNEQFF
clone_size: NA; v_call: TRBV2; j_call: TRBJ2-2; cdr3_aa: CACGRDRGGELFF
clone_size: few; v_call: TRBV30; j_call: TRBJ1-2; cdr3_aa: CAWSFGTGPNYGYTF
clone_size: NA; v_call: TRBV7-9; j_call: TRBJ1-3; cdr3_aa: CASSSDRVFGNTIYF
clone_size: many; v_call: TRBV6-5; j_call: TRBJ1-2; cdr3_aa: CASRNIGGVYGYTF
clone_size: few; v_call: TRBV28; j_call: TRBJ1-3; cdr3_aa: CASSLPPGNTIYF